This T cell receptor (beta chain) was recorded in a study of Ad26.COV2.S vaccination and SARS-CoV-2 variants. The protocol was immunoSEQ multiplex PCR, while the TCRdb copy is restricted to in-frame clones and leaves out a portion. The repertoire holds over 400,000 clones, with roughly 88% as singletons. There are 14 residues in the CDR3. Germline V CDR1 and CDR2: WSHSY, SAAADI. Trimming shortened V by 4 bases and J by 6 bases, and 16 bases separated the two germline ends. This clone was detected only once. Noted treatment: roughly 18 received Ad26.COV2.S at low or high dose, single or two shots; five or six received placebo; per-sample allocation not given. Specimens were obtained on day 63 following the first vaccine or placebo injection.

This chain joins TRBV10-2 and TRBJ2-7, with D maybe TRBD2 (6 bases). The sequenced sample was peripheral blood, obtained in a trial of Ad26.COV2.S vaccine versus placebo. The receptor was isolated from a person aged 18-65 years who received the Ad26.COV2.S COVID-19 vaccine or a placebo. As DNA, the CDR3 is TGCGCCAGCAGTGCCGCGACTAGTCGCTCCGAGCAGTACTTC. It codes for CASSAATSRSEQYF.